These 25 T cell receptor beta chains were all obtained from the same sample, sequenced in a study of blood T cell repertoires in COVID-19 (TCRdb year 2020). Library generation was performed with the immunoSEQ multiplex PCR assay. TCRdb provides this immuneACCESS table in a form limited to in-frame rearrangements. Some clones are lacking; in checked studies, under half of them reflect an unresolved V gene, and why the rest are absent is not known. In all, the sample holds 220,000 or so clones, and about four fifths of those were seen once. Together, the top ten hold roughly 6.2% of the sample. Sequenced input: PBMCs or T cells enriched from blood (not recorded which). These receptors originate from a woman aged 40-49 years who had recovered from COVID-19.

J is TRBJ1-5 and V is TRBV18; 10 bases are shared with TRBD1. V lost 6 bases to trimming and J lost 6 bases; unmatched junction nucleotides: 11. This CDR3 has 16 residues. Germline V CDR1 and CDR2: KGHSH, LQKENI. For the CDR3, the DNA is TGTGCCAGCTCCCCCGTCGGGACAGGGGCTTTTCAGCCCCAGCATTTT. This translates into CASSPVGTGAFQPQHF.

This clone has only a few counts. The CDR3 DNA sequence: TGTGCCAGCAGGATGTCGGGACTACGCTACGAGCAGTACTTC. This sequence encodes CASRMSGLRYEQYF. The chain combines TRBV6-5 with TRBJ2-7; 7 bases fit TRBD2. The CDR3 totals 14 residues. The germline V gene has CDR1 MNHEY and CDR2 SVGAGI. Unmatched junction bases numbered 8, after V lost 6 bases and J lost 3 bases.

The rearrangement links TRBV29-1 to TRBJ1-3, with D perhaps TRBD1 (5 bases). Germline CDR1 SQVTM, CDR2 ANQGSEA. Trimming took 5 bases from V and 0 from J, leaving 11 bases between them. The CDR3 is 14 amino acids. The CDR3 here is CSVYGADSGNTIYF. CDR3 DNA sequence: TGCAGCGTTTATGGGGCGGACTCTGGAAACACCATATATTTT. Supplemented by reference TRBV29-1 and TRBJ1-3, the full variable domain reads SAVISQKPSRDICQRGTSLTIQCQVDSQVTMMFWYRQQPGQSLTLIATANQGSEATYESGFVIDKFPISRPNLTFSTLTVSNMSPEDSSIYLCSVYGADSGNTIYFGEGSWLTVV.

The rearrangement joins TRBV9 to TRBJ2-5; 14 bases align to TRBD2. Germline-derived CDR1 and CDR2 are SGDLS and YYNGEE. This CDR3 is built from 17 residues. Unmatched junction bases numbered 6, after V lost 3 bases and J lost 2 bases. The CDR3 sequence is CASSEGGLAGEQETQYF. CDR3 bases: TGTGCCAGCAGCGAGGGGGGACTAGCGGGAGAACAAGAGACCCAGTACTTC.

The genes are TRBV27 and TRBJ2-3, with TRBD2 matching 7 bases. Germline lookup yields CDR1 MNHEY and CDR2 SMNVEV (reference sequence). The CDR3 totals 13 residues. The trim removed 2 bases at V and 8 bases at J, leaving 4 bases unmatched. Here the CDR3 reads CASSLTGTITQYF. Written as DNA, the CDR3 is TGTGCCAGCAGTTTAACCGGGACTATTACGCAGTATTTT.

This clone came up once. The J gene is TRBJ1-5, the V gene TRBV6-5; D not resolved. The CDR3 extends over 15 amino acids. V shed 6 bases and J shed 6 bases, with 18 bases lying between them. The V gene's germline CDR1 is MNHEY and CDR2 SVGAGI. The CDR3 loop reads CASSPSGRSAQPQHF. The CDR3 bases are TGTGCCAGCAGCCCGAGCGGTAGGAGTGCTCAGCCCCAGCATTTT.

CDR3 protein: CASSLGRQGYLTEAFF. As DNA, the CDR3 is TGTGCCAGCAGCTTAGGCCGACAGGGTTACCTCACTGAAGCTTTCTTT. This chain uses TRBV7-8 with TRBJ1-1; 7 bases map to TRBD1. The CDR3 is 16 amino acids. Germline CDR1 is SGHVS and CDR2 is FQNEAQ. Trimming took 1 base from V and 4 from J; bases not matched to a gene: 9.

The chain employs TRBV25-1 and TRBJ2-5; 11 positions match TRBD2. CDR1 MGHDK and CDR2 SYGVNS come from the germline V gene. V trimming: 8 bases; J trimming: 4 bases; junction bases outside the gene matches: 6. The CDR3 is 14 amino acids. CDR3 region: CASGLAGGRETQYF. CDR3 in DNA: TGTGCCAGCGGGTTAGCGGGAGGGCGAGAGACCCAGTACTTC.

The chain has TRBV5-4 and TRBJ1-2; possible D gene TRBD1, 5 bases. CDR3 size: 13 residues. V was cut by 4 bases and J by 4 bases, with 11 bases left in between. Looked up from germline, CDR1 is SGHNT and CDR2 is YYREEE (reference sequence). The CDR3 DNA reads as TGTGCCAGCAGCGCCGCAGGGTCCTATGGCTACACCTTC. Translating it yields CASSAAGSYGYTF.

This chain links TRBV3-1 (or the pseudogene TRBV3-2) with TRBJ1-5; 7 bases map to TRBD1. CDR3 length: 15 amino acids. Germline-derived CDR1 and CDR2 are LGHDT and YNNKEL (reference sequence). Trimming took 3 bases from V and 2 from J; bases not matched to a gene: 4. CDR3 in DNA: TGTGCCAGCAGCCACCGAACAGGGGGCAATCAGCCCCAGCATTTT. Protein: CASSHRTGGNQPQHF.

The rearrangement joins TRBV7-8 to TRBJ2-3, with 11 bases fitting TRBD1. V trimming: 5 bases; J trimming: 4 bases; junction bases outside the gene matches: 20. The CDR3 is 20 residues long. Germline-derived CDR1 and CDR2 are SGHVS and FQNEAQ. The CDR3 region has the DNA TGTGCCAGCAGCCACCCTCGGACAGGGGGCGTAGTTCGTGTTTCAGATACGCAGTATTTT. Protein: CASSHPRTGGVVRVSDTQYF.

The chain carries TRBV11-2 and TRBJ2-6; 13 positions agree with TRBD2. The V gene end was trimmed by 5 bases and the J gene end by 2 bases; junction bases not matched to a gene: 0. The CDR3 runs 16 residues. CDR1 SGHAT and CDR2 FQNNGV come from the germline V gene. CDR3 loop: CASSGLAGAGANVLTF. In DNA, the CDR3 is TGTGCCAGCAGCGGACTAGCGGGAGCTGGGGCCAACGTCCTGACTTTC.

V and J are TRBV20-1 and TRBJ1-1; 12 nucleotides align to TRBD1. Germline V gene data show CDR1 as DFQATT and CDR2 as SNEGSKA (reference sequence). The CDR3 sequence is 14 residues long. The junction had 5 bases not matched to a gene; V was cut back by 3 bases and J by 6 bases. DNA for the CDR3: TGCAGTGCTAGTCTGGGACAGGGGGCCGCTGAAGCTTTCTTT. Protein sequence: CSASLGQGAAEAFF.

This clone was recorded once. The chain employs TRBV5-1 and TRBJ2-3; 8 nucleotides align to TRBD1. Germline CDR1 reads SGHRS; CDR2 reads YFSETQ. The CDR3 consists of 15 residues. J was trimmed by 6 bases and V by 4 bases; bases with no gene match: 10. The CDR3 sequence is CASSPTRGQHDTQYF. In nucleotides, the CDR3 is TGCGCCAGCAGCCCAACCAGGGGGCAGCATGATACGCAGTATTTT.

The CDR3 loop is CASSEPRGYNSPLHF. CDR3 nucleotides: TGTGCCAGCAGTGAACCCAGGGGGTATAATTCACCCCTCCACTTT. The chain recombines TRBV2 with TRBJ1-6; the match to TRBD1 covers 7 bases. Per the germline V gene, CDR1 is SNHLY and CDR2 is FYNNEI. The CDR3 is 15 amino acids. The ends lost 2 bases at V and 4 bases at J; junction bases unmatched: 2.

This CDR3 is CASSRGRNQPQHF. CDR3 coding DNA: TGTGCCAGCAGCCGGGGGAGGAATCAGCCCCAGCATTTT. V usage is TRBV3-1 (or the pseudogene TRBV3-2) and J usage is TRBJ1-5, with D perhaps matching TRBD1 (5 bases). V lost 4 bases and J 4 bases, leaving 8 bases between the germline ends. The CDR3 has 13 residues. Germline CDR1 reads LGHDT; CDR2 reads YNNKEL (reference sequence).

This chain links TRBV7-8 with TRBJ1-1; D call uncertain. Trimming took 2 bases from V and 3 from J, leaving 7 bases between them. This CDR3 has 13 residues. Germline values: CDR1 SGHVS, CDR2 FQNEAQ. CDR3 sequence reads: CASSLRADTEAFF. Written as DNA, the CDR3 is TGTGCCAGCAGCTTAAGAGCTGACACTGAAGCTTTCTTT.

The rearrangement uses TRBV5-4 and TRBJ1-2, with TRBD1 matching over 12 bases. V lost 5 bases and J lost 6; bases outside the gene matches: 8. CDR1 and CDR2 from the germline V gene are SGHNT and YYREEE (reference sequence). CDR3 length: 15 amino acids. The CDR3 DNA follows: TGTGCCAGCAGTTCTGTGGGACAGGGGGCTCATGGCTACACCTTC. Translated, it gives CASSSVGQGAHGYTF.

In nucleotides, the CDR3 is TGTGCCTGGAGTGCTGAGTACACCGGGGAGCTGTTTTTT. Its protein is CAWSAEYTGELFF. The chain joins TRBV30 to TRBJ2-2; no firm D call. CDR3 size: 13 residues. The V and J ends lost 1 base and 3 bases respectively, with 6 bases between them. CDR1 GTSNPN and CDR2 SVGIG come from the germline V gene (reference sequence).

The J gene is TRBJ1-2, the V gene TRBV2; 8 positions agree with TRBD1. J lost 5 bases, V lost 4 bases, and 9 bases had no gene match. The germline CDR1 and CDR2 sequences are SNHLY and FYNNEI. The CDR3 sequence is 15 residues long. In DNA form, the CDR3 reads TGTGCCAGCAGTGCTGCCGAGACAGGGGATTATGGCTACACCTTC. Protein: CASSAAETGDYGYTF.

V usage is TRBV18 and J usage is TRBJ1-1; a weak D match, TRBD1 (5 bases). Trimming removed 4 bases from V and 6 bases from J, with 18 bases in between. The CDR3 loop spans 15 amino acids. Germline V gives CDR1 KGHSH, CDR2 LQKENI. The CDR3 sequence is CASSQAGHPNAEAFF. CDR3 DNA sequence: TGTGCCAGCTCACAGGCGGGGCACCCAAACGCTGAAGCTTTCTTT.

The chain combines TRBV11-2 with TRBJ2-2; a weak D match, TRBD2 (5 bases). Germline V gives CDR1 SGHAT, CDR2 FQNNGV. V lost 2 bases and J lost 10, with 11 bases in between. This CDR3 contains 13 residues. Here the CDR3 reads CASSLNAGTELFF. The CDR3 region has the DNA TGTGCCAGCAGCTTAAACGCGGGCACGGAGCTGTTTTTT.

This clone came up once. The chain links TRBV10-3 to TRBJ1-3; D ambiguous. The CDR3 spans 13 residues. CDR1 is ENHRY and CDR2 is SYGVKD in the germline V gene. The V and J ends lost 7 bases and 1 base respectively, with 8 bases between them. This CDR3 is CAINPGSGNTIYF. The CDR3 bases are TGTGCCATCAACCCGGGATCTGGAAACACCATATATTTT.

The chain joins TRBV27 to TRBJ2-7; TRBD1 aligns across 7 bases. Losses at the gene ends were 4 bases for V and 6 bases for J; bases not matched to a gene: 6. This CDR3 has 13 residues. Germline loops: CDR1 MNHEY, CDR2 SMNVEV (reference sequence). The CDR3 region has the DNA TGTGCCAGCAGTTCGACAGGGTGGGGCGAGCAGTACGTC. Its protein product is CASSSTGWGEQYV.

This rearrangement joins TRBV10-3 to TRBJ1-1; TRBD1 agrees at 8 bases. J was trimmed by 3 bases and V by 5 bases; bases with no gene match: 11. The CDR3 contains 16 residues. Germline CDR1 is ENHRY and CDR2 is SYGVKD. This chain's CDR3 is CAISREAGGADTEAFF. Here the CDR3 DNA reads TGTGCCATCAGTCGGGAGGCAGGGGGCGCGGACACTGAAGCTTTCTTT.